These T cell receptor beta chains were read from a single sample in a study of tumor-infiltrating lymphocytes in oesophageal squamous cell carcinoma. MiXCR, run by TCRdb on the PCR reads, gives a single entry per CDR3 protein. The sample contains tens of thousands of distinct CDR3 sequences, over 30% of which appear only once. The sample was esophageal tumor tissue. These receptors came from a female donor with esophageal squamous cell carcinoma. The conserved cysteine and the conserved F or W are not part of the CDR3 here.

V: TRBV7-2
CDR3: ASSLGGTHLPSYEQY

V: TRBV7-3
CDR3: ASSLKAGLAGPNEQF

V: TRBV6-1
CDR3: ASSAQGAAYEQY

V: TRBV7-3
CDR3: ASSLRPSGGVGNEQY

V: TRBV7-9
CDR3: ASSLGSGSFPDTQY

V: TRBV19
CDR3: ASSPGQGNGYT

V: TRBV7-3
CDR3: ASSLDSPHSSYNEQF

V: TRBV5-4
CDR3: ASSSRTSQEETQY

V: TRBV18
CDR3: ASSPLASGTNTGELF

V: TRBV5-1
CDR3: ASSPTDRGLGSPLH

V: TRBV7-2
CDR3: ASSRDRTQETQY

V: TRBV11-1
CDR3: ASSLQGGTEAF

V: TRBV7-8
CDR3: ASSNTRVSYNEQF

V: TRBV6-1
CDR3: ASSETGGSYNEQF

V: TRBV28
CDR3: ASRLGSGETQY

V: TRBV11-2
CDR3: ASSLMGHTLNNEQF

V: TRBV7-6
CDR3: ASSLGAAGGTDTQY

V: TRBV28
CDR3: ASSSGLGDSFGNTIY

V: TRBV28
CDR3: ASSFVFGTQDSTDTQY

V: TRBV7-3
CDR3: ASSPAGSGEQF

V: TRBV7-9
CDR3: ASNKGAGYEQY

V: TRBV11-3
CDR3: ASSSGTRETQY

V: TRBV11-3
CDR3: ASSLRTNTEAF

V: TRBV5-1
CDR3: ASRSPSGANVLT

V: TRBV6-1
CDR3: ASRDNSFYNEQF

V: TRBV7-2
CDR3: ASSTHLSQGETQY

V: TRBV12-3/TRBV12-4
CDR3: ASSLSGRREQY

V: TRBV7-2
CDR3: ASSSLADYTDTQY

V: TRBV18
CDR3: ASSGGIDNEQF

V: TRBV27
CDR3: ASSSTGTGFTDTQY

V: TRBV5-6
CDR3: ASSSWGGLNTEAF

V: TRBV12-3/TRBV12-4
CDR3: ASTLPGGNTEAF

V: TRBV27
CDR3: ASSFGGQGGIYNEQF

V: TRBV12-3/TRBV12-4
CDR3: ASSIHREAEAF

V: TRBV19
CDR3: ASSIGAGGPFTGELF

V: TRBV27
CDR3: ASSLSAGKLNEQF

V: TRBV5-1
CDR3: ASSLDQRRRGANVLT

V: TRBV27
CDR3: ASSLKLRDSRDILWLHLR

V: TRBV5-1
CDR3: ASSLNRDYEQY